This TCR beta chain emerged from a study of cytomegalovirus exposure and HLA in healthy donors. 60 Vbeta and 13 Jbeta primers were used in PCR. Libraries were prepared by immunoSEQ multiplex PCR; TCRdb keeps only in-frame clonotypes and omits some of them. The data contain over 80,000 clones, 75% to 85% of them singletons. Germline V CDR1 and CDR2: MNHNS, SASEGT. This CDR3 has 18 amino acids. Trimming took off 4 bases at V and 6 bases at J, with 27 bases between the two ends. The clonotype was recovered from a man aged 30 to 45 in good health and CMV-seropositive. V usage is TRBV6-1 and J usage is TRBJ2-5; D is perhaps TRBD2 (6 bases). Sequenced sample: PBMCs. CDR3 DNA: TGTGCCAGCAGTGCGCCAAGGGGAACTAAACAGGAGGGCAAGACCCAGTACTTC. Translation: CASSAPRGTKQEGKTQYF.